The rows below give T cell receptor beta chains drawn from one sample of a study of blood T cell repertoires in COVID-19. Produced via immunoSEQ multiplex PCR; TCRdb's table is partial and in-frame only. The table lists approximately 260,000 clones, about 79% of them singletons. The sample comprised peripheral blood. These receptors came from a woman older than 75 with acute or convalescent COVID-19. The CDR3 runs from the conserved cysteine through the conserved F or W. Each record gives: clone size, D gene, J gene, V gene, CDR3 DNA, CDR3 protein. D genes are given only for firm matches. Clone size is stated in some rows and not others, as once, few, many or a class when expanded.

- - TRBJ2-7 TRBV5-1 TGCGCCAGCAGCCACCCCGGTGCCTACGAGCAGTACTTC CASSHPGAYEQYF
- - TRBJ2-1 TRBV28 TGTGCGGTGGCCCCAGGGGGGATCACCTACAATGAGCAGTTCTTC CAVAPGGITYNEQFF
- TRBD1 TRBJ2-7 TRBV4-1 TGCGCCAGCAGCCAGGCCGGACAGGGGAACAACGAGCAGTACTTC CASSQAGQGNNEQYF
- - TRBJ1-4 TRBV6-1 TGTGCCAGCAGTGAAGCCACCTACCCTGAAAAACTGTTTTTT CASSEATYPEKLFF
once TRBD1 TRBJ1-2 TRBV10-3 TGTGCCATCACTCAATCCCAGGGGGCGCGGGGCTACACCTTC CAITQSQGARGYTF
- - TRBJ1-1 TRBV2 TGTGCCGTACGGAGGGTCCCTAACACTGAAGCTTTCTTT CAVRRVPNTEAFF
few TRBD1 TRBJ2-1 TRBV6-4 TGTGCCAGCAGAGTACAGGGGGTTTCGAATGAGCAGTTCTTC CASRVQGVSNEQFF
- - TRBJ2-1 TRBV5-8 TGTGCCAGCAGCCCTGGACAGCGTAGGAAAAACAATGAGCAGTTCTTC CASSPGQRRKNNEQFF
few TRBD2 TRBJ2-1 TRBV6-5 TGTGCCAGCAGGGAGGCGGGGGGGGGAAATGAGCAGTTCTTC CASREAGGGNEQFF
- - TRBJ2-5 TRBV30 TGTGCCTGGAATGGGCGAGAGACCCAGTACTTC CAWNGRETQYF
- TRBD1 TRBJ1-1 TRBV30 TGTGCATGGGGGGGGACAGGGGACACTGAAGCTTTCTTT CAWGGTGDTEAFF
- TRBD1 TRBJ1-2 TRBV28 TGTGCCAGCAGTACCGGGACAGGGGGAGGGTATGGCTACACCTTC CASSTGTGGGYGYTF
- TRBD1 TRBJ1-6 TRBV18 TGTGCCAGCTCACCGGACAGGAATAATTCACCCCTCCACTTT CASSPDRNNSPLHF
- TRBD2 TRBJ2-7 TRBV18 TGTGCCAGCTCACCGCTCCCGGGGGGGGTCCATTCCTACGAGCAGTACTTC CASSPLPGGVHSYEQYF
- TRBD1 TRBJ2-1 TRBV2 TGTGCCAGCAGCGGACAGGCCGCAGTTATTGAGCAGTTCTTC CASSGQAAVIEQFF
few - TRBJ2-2 TRBV10-3 TGTGCCATCAGCGGGATGGACCAGGCCGGGGAGCTGTTTTTT CAISGMDQAGELFF
- TRBD2 TRBJ2-1 TRBV7-9 TGTGCCAGCAGCTCCACTAGCGGGGGGCTCCCGGGGTTCTTC CASSSTSGGLPGFF
- - TRBJ1-5 TRBV19 TGTGCCAGTAGTATAGGGTCCCAGGGTGGACAGCCCCAGCATTTT CASSIGSQGGQPQHF